The 15 T cell receptor beta chains in this list originate from one sample, sequenced in a study of T cells in Graves' hyperthyroidism and ophthalmopathy (dated by TCRdb to about 2019). The library was produced with multiplex PCR. The instrument given in TCRdb is Illumina HiSeq 2000. TCR beta CDR3 regions were amplified from RNA transcripts. For the first round of RT-PCR on the TCR CDR3, the HTBI primer set was used together with the Qiagen OneStep RT-PCR kit. The raw public reads went through TCRdb reprocessing: fastp at Q25, MiXCR clone calling, in-frame beta chains kept. Each entry is one CDR3 protein sequence, shown with its most common DNA and genes. Recorded for this sample are under 350,000 distinct CDR3 sequences; approximately 15% of them occurred a single time. Just over 55% of the sample rests with the top ten. The sample consisted of blood. Receptors were obtained from an older woman with Graves' ophthalmopathy.

The chain joins TRBV6-2 or TRBV6-3 to TRBJ2-1; unclear D gene. Trimming cost V 5 bases and J 8 bases, with 7 bases left between them. The CDR3 sequence is 11 residues long. Germline V gene data show CDR1 as MNHEY and CDR2 as SVGEGT. In nucleotides, the CDR3 is TGTGCCAGCAGTACTATTTATGAGCAGTTCTTC. Translation: CASSTIYEQFF.

V and J are TRBV20-1 and TRBJ2-5; 7 nucleotides align to TRBD1. J lost 4 bases, V lost 6 bases, and 11 bases had no gene match. Germline CDR1 DFQATT, CDR2 SNEGSKA (reference sequence). The CDR3 is 14 amino acids. This CDR3 is CSATPTGRRETQYF. The CDR3, as DNA: TGCAGTGCCACACCGACAGGGCGGAGAGAGACCCAGTACTTC.

The V gene is TRBV4-3, the J gene TRBJ1-2, with 11 bases aligning to TRBD1. Germline V gives CDR1 LGHNA, CDR2 YSLEER. Losses at the gene ends were 1 base for V and 4 bases for J; bases not matched to a gene: 2. There are 15 residues in the CDR3. The CDR3 sequence is CASSQVGQGAYGYTF. DNA of the CDR3: TGCGCCAGCAGCCAAGTAGGACAGGGGGCCTATGGCTACACCTTC.

The gene calls are TRBV20-1 and TRBJ2-7, with D tentatively TRBD2 (6 bases). CDR1 and CDR2 from the germline V gene are DFQATT and SNEGSKA (reference sequence). V was trimmed by 4 bases and J by 0 bases, leaving 13 bases between them. This CDR3 spans 14 amino acids. CDR3 amino acids: CSATPRESSYEQYF. For the CDR3, the DNA is TGCAGTGCTACCCCCCGGGAGAGCTCCTACGAGCAGTACTTC.

In its sample, this clonotype was seen once. This may be a read error: a much more frequent sequence differs by one nucleotide. The rearrangement uses TRBV7-9 and TRBJ2-1; D is possibly TRBD1 (6 bases). The CDR3 totals 15 residues. CDR1 SEHNR and CDR2 FQNEAQ come from the germline V gene (reference sequence). The ends were cut back, 5 bases at V and 3 bases at J, with 14 bases in the middle. DNA for the CDR3: TGTGCCAGCAGCCCGACGGAACAGGGCTACAATGAGCAGTTCTTC. It is translated as CASSPTEQGYNEQFF. The full variable domain, in which reference TRBV7-9 and TRBJ2-1 provide the parts outside the CDR3, is DTGVSQNPRHKITKRGQNVTFRCDPISEHNRLYWYRQTLGQGPEFLTYFQNEAQLEKSRLLSDRFSAERPKGSFSTLEIQRTEQGDSAMYLCASSPTEQGYNEQFFGPGTRLTVL.

The J gene is TRBJ2-3, the V gene TRBV7-9; D might be TRBD2 (5 bases). Trimming shortened V by 4 bases and J by 2 bases, and 16 bases separated the two germline ends. The CDR3 loop spans 16 amino acids. CDR1 is SEHNR, CDR2 FQNEAQ, per germline (reference sequence). CDR3 sequence: CASSSSGRRITDTQYF. DNA for the CDR3: TGTGCCAGCAGCTCGTCAGGACGGAGGATCACAGATACGCAGTATTTT.

This clonotype came up many times. The J gene is TRBJ2-3, the V gene TRBV2; tentatively, D is TRBD1 (5 bases). Germline V gene lookup returns CDR1 SNHLY and CDR2 FYNNEI. The CDR3 totals 14 residues. V gave up 3 bases and J gave up 1 base, with 8 bases separating them. The CDR3 nucleotides read TGTGCCAGCAGTGACAGGGTTCGCACAGATACGCAGTATTTT. Protein: CASSDRVRTDTQYF.

This clonotype was recorded at least ten times. The chain joins TRBV6-2 or TRBV6-3 to TRBJ2-7; no clear D. Germline values: CDR1 MNHEY, CDR2 SVGEGT. This CDR3 is 16 amino acids long. The ends were cut back, 7 bases at V and 2 bases at J, with 21 bases in the middle. The CDR3 loop reads CASTKKASWAPYEQYF. The CDR3 DNA sequence: TGTGCCAGCACCAAGAAGGCCTCGTGGGCCCCCTACGAGCAGTACTTC.

This clonotype was picked up many times. The chain joins TRBV12-3 or TRBV12-4 to TRBJ2-7; TRBD1 matches at 10 bases. The J segment lost 5 bases and the V segment lost 1 base, leaving 5 bases of the junction unmatched. CDR3 size: 15 residues. The CDR3 is CASSLGGTGEDEQYF. CDR3 coding DNA: TGTGCCAGCAGTTTAGGGGGGACAGGGGAGGACGAGCAGTACTTC.

This clonotype was recorded at least ten times. CDR3 sequence (DNA): TGTGCCAGCAGTTCGTATAGCGGGGGTTCCTACGAGCAGTACTTC. Its translation: CASSSYSGGSYEQYF. The chain couples TRBV28 to TRBJ2-7, with TRBD2 matching 9 bases. Germline V gives CDR1 MDHEN, CDR2 SYDVKM. This CDR3 has 15 residues. Trimming at V came to 4 bases and at J to 1 base, leaving 5 bases not matched to a gene.

This clonotype turned up a few times. The chain joins TRBV5-1 to TRBJ1-1; D not resolved. V was pared by 4 bases and J by 3 bases, with 22 bases between. The CDR3 extends over 17 amino acids. Germline V CDR1 and CDR2: SGHRS, YFSETQ. The CDR3: CASSIRTLGGYDTEAFF. In DNA, the CDR3 is TGCGCCAGCAGCATCCGGACCCTAGGAGGGTATGACACTGAAGCTTTCTTT.

This clonotype was observed many times. V usage is TRBV6-2 or TRBV6-3 and J usage is TRBJ2-7; D is unresolved. The CDR3 runs to 13 residues. CDR1 MNHEY and CDR2 SVGEGT come from the germline V gene. V was trimmed by 2 bases and J by 3 bases, leaving 8 bases between them. The CDR3 coding sequence is TGTGCCAGCAGTTACCGGGTAAACTACGAGCAGTACTTC. Translating it yields CASSYRVNYEQYF.

The chain has TRBV5-1 and TRBJ2-5; D is possibly TRBD2 (5 bases). Germline V gene lookup returns CDR1 SGHRS and CDR2 YFSETQ. The CDR3 runs 12 residues. Trimming removed 5 bases at V and 5 bases at J, with 10 bases between. CDR3 residues: CASRDSGETQYF. The DNA for the CDR3 is TGCGCCAGCAGGGACTCGGGGGAGACCCAGTACTTC.

Many counts were recorded for this clonotype. The CDR3 DNA reads as TGTGCCAGCAGCTCCTGGACTAGCGGGATTTACGAGCAGTACTTC. Translation gives CASSSWTSGIYEQYF. The chain uses TRBV7-2 and TRBJ2-7; 12 nucleotides match TRBD2. The CDR3 is 15 amino acids. Germline CDR1 and CDR2: SGHTA and FQGNSA. V dropped 4 bases and J dropped 4; count of bases not matched to a gene: 5.

The chain uses TRBV20-1 and TRBJ1-4; D is undetermined. The CDR3 extends over 14 amino acids. The V gene lost 3 bases and the J gene lost 5 bases, with 13 bases spanning the gap. The germline V gene has CDR1 DFQATT and CDR2 SNEGSKA (reference sequence). CDR3 loop: CSARASLLNEKLFF. The DNA for the CDR3 is TGCAGTGCTAGGGCTAGCCTTTTGAATGAAAAACTGTTTTTT.